This is a list of T cell receptor beta chains from one sample in a study of T-cell reconstitution after alpha-beta-depleted transplantation in children. Each CDR3 protein is one row after TCRdb ran MiXCR on the PCR reads. The repertoire holds 250,000 to 300,000 distinct CDR3 sequences, with 11% as singletons. The sequenced sample was peripheral blood, obtained 180 days after TCRalphabeta/CD19-depleted stem cell transplant. These TCRs come from a male patient under 10 years old who had a stem cell transplant for chronic granulomatous disease, so the T cells may come from the graft donor. Each CDR3 is given with its conserved first and last residue. Fields, in order: D gene, clone size, V gene, J gene, CDR3 protein, CDR3 DNA. A D gene is named only where the DNA matches it firmly. Size tells how often a clone was seen (once, few, many) or the class of an expanded clone, and some rows leave it out.

d_call: -
clone_size: -
v_call: TRBV12-3/TRBV12-4
j_call: TRBJ1-1
cdr3_aa: CASRPEGVNTEAFF
cdr3_nt: TGTGCCAGCAGACCCGAGGGGGTGAACACTGAAGCTTTCTTT

d_call: TRBD1
clone_size: many
v_call: TRBV27
j_call: TRBJ1-1
cdr3_aa: CASYRGLNTEAFF
cdr3_nt: TGTGCCAGCTACAGGGGGCTGAACACTGAAGCTTTCTTT

d_call: -
clone_size: many
v_call: TRBV25-1
j_call: TRBJ1-5
cdr3_aa: CASRRGNQPQHF
cdr3_nt: TGTGCCAGCAGAAGAGGGAATCAGCCCCAGCATTTT

d_call: TRBD2
clone_size: -
v_call: TRBV18
j_call: TRBJ2-1
cdr3_aa: CASSPRLAEENEQFF
cdr3_nt: TGTGCCAGCTCACCACGACTAGCGGAGGAAAATGAGCAGTTCTTC

d_call: -
clone_size: many
v_call: TRBV10-3
j_call: TRBJ2-1
cdr3_aa: CAISYGAWGNEQFF
cdr3_nt: TGTGCCATCAGCTACGGGGCCTGGGGCAATGAGCAGTTCTTC

d_call: -
clone_size: many
v_call: TRBV29-1
j_call: TRBJ1-5
cdr3_aa: CSVQGPNQPQHF
cdr3_nt: TGCAGCGTTCAGGGGCCTAATCAGCCCCAGCATTTT

d_call: TRBD2
clone_size: many
v_call: TRBV5-1
j_call: TRBJ2-3
cdr3_aa: CASSLPAGGADTQYF
cdr3_nt: TGCGCCAGCAGCTTGCCGGCGGGAGGGGCAGATACGCAGTATTTT

d_call: -
clone_size: many
v_call: TRBV20-1
j_call: TRBJ2-1
cdr3_aa: CSATVPPLQERVSYNEQFF
cdr3_nt: TGCAGTGCTACGGTCCCACCCCTGCAGGAGAGGGTCTCCTACAATGAGCAGTTCTTC

d_call: -
clone_size: many
v_call: TRBV6-1
j_call: TRBJ2-1
cdr3_aa: CASSPSRPPRNEQFF
cdr3_nt: TGTGCCAGCAGTCCATCCCGGCCCCCTAGGAATGAGCAGTTCTTC

d_call: -
clone_size: few
v_call: TRBV25-1
j_call: TRBJ2-1
cdr3_aa: CATSDTYNEQFF
cdr3_nt: TGTGCCACCTCCGACACCTACAATGAGCAGTTCTTC

d_call: TRBD1
clone_size: many
v_call: TRBV29-1
j_call: TRBJ2-5
cdr3_aa: CSLRQGASETQYF
cdr3_nt: TGCAGCCTTCGACAGGGGGCGTCCGAGACCCAGTACTTC

d_call: -
clone_size: many
v_call: TRBV28
j_call: TRBJ2-7
cdr3_aa: CASSLPPWVRNEQYF
cdr3_nt: TGTGCCAGCAGCCTTCCCCCCTGGGTTAGGAACGAGCAGTACTTC

d_call: -
clone_size: many
v_call: TRBV30
j_call: TRBJ2-7
cdr3_aa: CAWSPGGDEQYF
cdr3_nt: TGTGCCTGGAGCCCCGGAGGTGACGAGCAGTACTTC

d_call: -
clone_size: few
v_call: TRBV11-2
j_call: TRBJ2-5
cdr3_aa: CASSSGWGVETQYF
cdr3_nt: TGTGCCAGCAGCTCTGGGTGGGGGGTGGAGACCCAGTACTTC

d_call: -
clone_size: many
v_call: TRBV20-1
j_call: TRBJ2-1
cdr3_aa: CSASRPQGGNEQFF
cdr3_nt: TGCAGTGCTAGCAGGCCCCAGGGGGGGAATGAGCAGTTCTTC

d_call: -
clone_size: many
v_call: TRBV29-1
j_call: TRBJ1-3
cdr3_aa: CSVGLSGDGNTIYF
cdr3_nt: TGCAGCGTTGGTCTGTCTGGGGATGGAAACACCATATATTTT

d_call: TRBD2
clone_size: many
v_call: TRBV4-2
j_call: TRBJ2-5
cdr3_aa: CASSLEPSGRGGQYF
cdr3_nt: TGTGCCAGCAGCCTCGAGCCTAGCGGGAGAGGGGGCCAGTACTTC

d_call: TRBD1
clone_size: many
v_call: TRBV7-6
j_call: TRBJ2-2
cdr3_aa: CASSFYPGQGFTGELFF
cdr3_nt: TGTGCCAGCAGTTTTTACCCGGGACAGGGCTTCACCGGGGAGCTGTTTTTT

d_call: TRBD1
clone_size: -
v_call: TRBV28
j_call: TRBJ1-5
cdr3_aa: CASSLFLRTGRYQPQHF
cdr3_nt: TGTGCCAGCAGTTTATTTCTCCGGACAGGGCGTTATCAGCCCCAGCATTTT

d_call: TRBD1
clone_size: many
v_call: TRBV7-2
j_call: TRBJ1-5
cdr3_aa: CASSLVTGSGNQPQHF
cdr3_nt: TGTGCCAGCAGCTTAGTGACAGGGAGTGGCAATCAGCCCCAGCATTTT

d_call: TRBD1
clone_size: many
v_call: TRBV7-2
j_call: TRBJ1-3
cdr3_aa: CASSLGDRGLGNTIYF
cdr3_nt: TGTGCCAGCAGCTTAGGGGACAGGGGGTTAGGAAACACCATATATTTT

d_call: TRBD2
clone_size: many
v_call: TRBV6-5
j_call: TRBJ2-5
cdr3_aa: CASNPGGGVLKETQYF
cdr3_nt: TGTGCCAGCAACCCCGGGGGGGGCGTTCTGAAAGAGACCCAGTACTTC

d_call: -
clone_size: many
v_call: TRBV5-1
j_call: TRBJ1-1
cdr3_aa: CASSLEATTEAFF
cdr3_nt: TGCGCCAGCAGCTTGGAAGCGACCACTGAAGCTTTCTTT

d_call: TRBD2
clone_size: many
v_call: TRBV20-1
j_call: TRBJ2-7
cdr3_aa: CSARAEASGSFPYEQYF
cdr3_nt: TGCAGTGCTAGAGCGGAGGCTAGCGGGTCCTTTCCCTACGAGCAGTACTTC

d_call: -
clone_size: -
v_call: TRBV20-1
j_call: TRBJ2-3
cdr3_aa: CSTIMSGHAFTDTQYF
cdr3_nt: TGCAGTACCATAATGAGCGGTCATGCCTTCACAGATACGCAGTATTTT

d_call: TRBD1
clone_size: many
v_call: TRBV7-9
j_call: TRBJ1-6
cdr3_aa: CASSSHRGDSPLHF
cdr3_nt: TGTGCCAGCAGCTCCCACAGGGGTGATTCACCCCTCCACTTT

d_call: -
clone_size: many
v_call: TRBV15
j_call: TRBJ2-7
cdr3_aa: CATSRDLMGYEQYF
cdr3_nt: TGTGCCACCAGCAGAGATCTCATGGGTTACGAGCAGTACTTC

d_call: -
clone_size: many
v_call: TRBV9
j_call: TRBJ1-2
cdr3_aa: CASSVDVNRVGGYTF
cdr3_nt: TGTGCCAGCAGCGTAGACGTGAACAGGGTTGGTGGCTACACCTTC

d_call: -
clone_size: many
v_call: TRBV28
j_call: TRBJ2-5
cdr3_aa: CASRGWGIQETQYF
cdr3_nt: TGTGCCAGCAGGGGTTGGGGGATCCAAGAGACCCAGTACTTC